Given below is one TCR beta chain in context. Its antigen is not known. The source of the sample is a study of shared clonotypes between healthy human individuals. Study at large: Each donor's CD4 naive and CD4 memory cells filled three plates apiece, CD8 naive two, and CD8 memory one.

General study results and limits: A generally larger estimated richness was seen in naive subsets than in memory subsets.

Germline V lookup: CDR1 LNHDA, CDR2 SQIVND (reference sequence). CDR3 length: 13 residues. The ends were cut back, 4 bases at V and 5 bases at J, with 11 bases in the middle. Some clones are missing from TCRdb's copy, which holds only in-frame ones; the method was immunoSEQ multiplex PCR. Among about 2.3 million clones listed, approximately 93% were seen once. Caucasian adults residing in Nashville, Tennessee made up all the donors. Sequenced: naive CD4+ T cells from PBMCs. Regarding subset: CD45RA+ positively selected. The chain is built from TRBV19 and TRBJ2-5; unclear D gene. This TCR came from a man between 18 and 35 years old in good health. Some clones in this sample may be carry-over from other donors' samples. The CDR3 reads CASSRKGGETQYF. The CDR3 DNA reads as TGTGCCAGTAGTAGAAAGGGTGGGGAGACCCAGTACTTC.